These T cell receptor beta chains were read from a single sample in a study of blood T cell repertoires in COVID-19. Assay: immunoSEQ multiplex PCR; the TCRdb copy retains only in-frame clones and omits some. The table lists around 180,000 clones, 80% to 90% of them singletons. The sequenced sample consisted of PBMCs or T cells enriched from blood (not recorded which). The receptors were gathered from a woman aged 40 to 55 with acute COVID-19. Both conserved end residues are part of each CDR3. D genes are given only for firm matches. Clone size is stated in some rows and not others, as once, few, many or a class when expanded.

v_call: TRBV19
d_call: TRBD2
j_call: TRBJ2-5
clone_size: .
cdr3_nt: TGTGCCAGCCGGACTAGCGGGGGGGAGACCCAGTACTTC
cdr3_aa: CASRTSGGETQYF

v_call: TRBV18
d_call: .
j_call: TRBJ1-4
clone_size: .
cdr3_nt: TGTGCCAGCTCACCACACCCTGGGGCGAATGAAAAACTGTTTTTT
cdr3_aa: CASSPHPGANEKLFF

v_call: TRBV5-6
d_call: .
j_call: TRBJ1-5
clone_size: .
cdr3_nt: TGTGCCAGCAGCTTGGGTTTCGGCGACAGAGAGCCCCAGCATTTT
cdr3_aa: CASSLGFGDREPQHF

v_call: TRBV7-8
d_call: .
j_call: TRBJ1-1
clone_size: few
cdr3_nt: TGTGCCAGCAGCCTACAGGGGAACACTGAAGCTTTCTTT
cdr3_aa: CASSLQGNTEAFF

v_call: TRBV29-1
d_call: TRBD1
j_call: TRBJ1-1
clone_size: once
cdr3_nt: TGCAGCGTTGCCCCAGGGGGTGAAGCTTTCTTT
cdr3_aa: CSVAPGGEAFF

v_call: TRBV6-5
d_call: .
j_call: TRBJ2-5
clone_size: .
cdr3_nt: TGTGCCAGCAGTACCGACAGGACCCAAGAGACCCAGTACTTC
cdr3_aa: CASSTDRTQETQYF

v_call: TRBV6-2/TRBV6-3
d_call: .
j_call: TRBJ1-2
clone_size: few
cdr3_nt: TGTGCCAGCAGTCGTCTACGGACAGTCTATGGCTACACCTTC
cdr3_aa: CASSRLRTVYGYTF

v_call: TRBV7-2
d_call: TRBD1
j_call: TRBJ1-4
clone_size: .
cdr3_nt: TGTGCCAGCAGCTCGGACAGGAATAATGAAAAACTGTTTTTT
cdr3_aa: CASSSDRNNEKLFF

v_call: TRBV27
d_call: TRBD2
j_call: TRBJ2-7
clone_size: .
cdr3_nt: TGTGCCAGCAGGACTAGCGGGAGGAAAAGCGAGCAGTACTTC
cdr3_aa: CASRTSGRKSEQYF

v_call: TRBV4-2
d_call: .
j_call: TRBJ2-1
clone_size: .
cdr3_nt: TGTGCCAGCAGCCAGATCGGACTAACCTACTACAATGAGCAGTTCTTC
cdr3_aa: CASSQIGLTYYNEQFF

v_call: TRBV7-9
d_call: .
j_call: TRBJ2-5
clone_size: .
cdr3_nt: TGTGCCAGCAGCTCCGGGGTTAGGGAGACCCAGTACTTC
cdr3_aa: CASSSGVRETQYF

v_call: TRBV19
d_call: TRBD2
j_call: TRBJ2-1
clone_size: .
cdr3_nt: TGTGCCAGTAGTAATAGCGGGAGGGCCTCGGGTCCCAATGAGCAGTTCTTC
cdr3_aa: CASSNSGRASGPNEQFF

v_call: TRBV10-2
d_call: .
j_call: TRBJ2-1
clone_size: .
cdr3_nt: TGCGCCAGCAGTGAGTCGACTTTGGGTCTTGAGCAGTTCTTC
cdr3_aa: CASSESTLGLEQFF

v_call: TRBV6-5
d_call: .
j_call: TRBJ2-7
clone_size: .
cdr3_nt: TGTGCCAGCAGTTATGGAGGGGCCAGCTCCTACGAGCAGTACTTC
cdr3_aa: CASSYGGASSYEQYF

v_call: TRBV6-1
d_call: TRBD2
j_call: TRBJ2-3
clone_size: .
cdr3_nt: TGTGCCAGCAGTGATGCGCGGGAGAAAGTCACAGATACGCAGTATTTT
cdr3_aa: CASSDAREKVTDTQYF

v_call: TRBV5-1
d_call: TRBD1
j_call: TRBJ1-2
clone_size: many
cdr3_nt: TGCGCCAGCAGGACAGGGGGCGTAAACTATGGCTACACCTTC
cdr3_aa: CASRTGGVNYGYTF

v_call: TRBV10-3
d_call: TRBD1
j_call: TRBJ1-4
clone_size: .
cdr3_nt: TGTGCCATCAGTGAGAAGGCCAGGGGGCGCGGTAATGAAAAACTGTTTTTT
cdr3_aa: CAISEKARGRGNEKLFF

v_call: TRBV14
d_call: .
j_call: TRBJ1-3
clone_size: .
cdr3_nt: TGTGCCAGCAGCCCCGGATGGGGGCAAGTTGGCCACACCATATATTTT
cdr3_aa: CASSPGWGQVGHTIYF

v_call: TRBV6-5
d_call: .
j_call: TRBJ1-6
clone_size: once
cdr3_nt: TGTGCCAGCAGTCAGACAGGTTCCGGTAATTCACCCCTCCACTTT
cdr3_aa: CASSQTGSGNSPLHF

v_call: TRBV24-1
d_call: TRBD1
j_call: TRBJ2-3
clone_size: once
cdr3_nt: TGTGCCACCAGTGAGAGGACAGGGGTCACAGATACGCAGTATTTT
cdr3_aa: CATSERTGVTDTQYF

v_call: TRBV5-1
d_call: TRBD1
j_call: TRBJ2-7
clone_size: .
cdr3_nt: TGCGCCAGCAGCCTTAGGGGACAGGGCTCCTACGAGCAGTACTTC
cdr3_aa: CASSLRGQGSYEQYF

v_call: TRBV18
d_call: TRBD2
j_call: TRBJ2-1
clone_size: .
cdr3_nt: TGTGCCAGCTCACCCAGACTAGCGTTGTACAATGAGCAGTTCTTC
cdr3_aa: CASSPRLALYNEQFF

v_call: TRBV27
d_call: .
j_call: TRBJ2-5
clone_size: .
cdr3_nt: TGTGCCAGCAGTCAATCCACAGGGCCCTGGGAGACCCAGTACTTC
cdr3_aa: CASSQSTGPWETQYF

v_call: TRBV19
d_call: TRBD1
j_call: TRBJ1-2
clone_size: once
cdr3_nt: TGTGCCAGTAGTCGACAGGGGGCTAACTATGGCTACACCTTC
cdr3_aa: CASSRQGANYGYTF

v_call: TRBV4-1
d_call: TRBD1
j_call: TRBJ1-3
clone_size: .
cdr3_nt: TGCGCCAGCAGCCAAGCGACAGGGTTTGGAAACACCATATATTTT
cdr3_aa: CASSQATGFGNTIYF

v_call: TRBV9
d_call: .
j_call: TRBJ1-6
clone_size: .
cdr3_nt: TGTGCCAGCAGCGGGCTCGGGAGGGATTCACCCCTCCACTTT
cdr3_aa: CASSGLGRDSPLHF

v_call: TRBV15
d_call: .
j_call: TRBJ1-6
clone_size: .
cdr3_nt: TGTGCCACCAGCAGAGCGAGGGCGGGGAATTCACCCCTCCACTTT
cdr3_aa: CATSRARAGNSPLHF

v_call: TRBV4-1
d_call: .
j_call: TRBJ2-1
clone_size: .
cdr3_nt: TGCGCCAGCAGCCAAGAGACAGTCTACAATGAGCAGTTCTTC
cdr3_aa: CASSQETVYNEQFF

v_call: TRBV3-1/TRBV3-2
d_call: .
j_call: TRBJ2-1
clone_size: .
cdr3_nt: TGTGCCAGCAGCCAAGCGAGCGTTTACAATGAGCAGTTCTTC
cdr3_aa: CASSQASVYNEQFF

v_call: TRBV5-3
d_call: .
j_call: TRBJ1-3
clone_size: .
cdr3_nt: TGTGCCAGAAGCTTATTCCAGGCTGGAAACACCATATATTTT
cdr3_aa: CARSLFQAGNTIYF

v_call: TRBV19
d_call: .
j_call: TRBJ1-1
clone_size: .
cdr3_nt: TGTGCCAGTAGTATATATGGGGGGTATGAAGCTTTCTTT
cdr3_aa: CASSIYGGYEAFF

v_call: TRBV30
d_call: TRBD1
j_call: TRBJ1-1
clone_size: .
cdr3_nt: TGTGCCTGGGGGACAGGGGTATACACTGAAGCTTTCTTT
cdr3_aa: CAWGTGVYTEAFF

v_call: TRBV4-2
d_call: .
j_call: TRBJ1-3
clone_size: .
cdr3_nt: TGTGCCAGCAGCCAAGATAGCCCCCGGAAGGAATTAGGAAACACCATATATTTT
cdr3_aa: CASSQDSPRKELGNTIYF

v_call: TRBV11-3
d_call: TRBD2
j_call: TRBJ2-3
clone_size: .
cdr3_nt: TGTGCCAGCAGCTTCGGGGGGTCCTCAGATACGCAGTATTTT
cdr3_aa: CASSFGGSSDTQYF

v_call: TRBV4-1
d_call: TRBD1
j_call: TRBJ1-4
clone_size: .
cdr3_nt: TGCGCCAGCAGCCGTAATCTAGACCCGGAGGGGGCGGTAGAAAAACTGTTTTTT
cdr3_aa: CASSRNLDPEGAVEKLFF

v_call: TRBV15
d_call: .
j_call: TRBJ2-5
clone_size: .
cdr3_nt: TGTGCCACCAGCAGAGCTCGTTTGTACCAAGAGACCCAGTACTTC
cdr3_aa: CATSRARLYQETQYF

v_call: TRBV7-6
d_call: .
j_call: TRBJ2-1
clone_size: .
cdr3_nt: TGTGCCAGCAGCCCAGAGCACAGGGTTGTTTACAATGAGCAGTTCTTC
cdr3_aa: CASSPEHRVVYNEQFF

v_call: TRBV7-2
d_call: .
j_call: TRBJ1-1
clone_size: .
cdr3_nt: TGTGCCAGCAGCCAACGGTTCGGAGGGAACACTGAAGCTTTCTTT
cdr3_aa: CASSQRFGGNTEAFF

v_call: TRBV28
d_call: .
j_call: TRBJ2-6
clone_size: .
cdr3_nt: TGTGCCAGCAGCCGGTCGAGGAGTGGGGCCAACGTCCTGACTTTC
cdr3_aa: CASSRSRSGANVLTF

v_call: TRBV3-1/TRBV3-2
d_call: TRBD2
j_call: TRBJ2-3
clone_size: .
cdr3_nt: TGTGCCAGCAGCCCCTCCGGACTAGCGGGAGGCACAGATACGCAGTATTTT
cdr3_aa: CASSPSGLAGGTDTQYF

v_call: TRBV4-3
d_call: .
j_call: TRBJ2-7
clone_size: .
cdr3_nt: TGCGCCAGCAGCCAATCCCTCTTCGGATCCCGGGGAGGAGCCTACGAGCAGTACTTC
cdr3_aa: CASSQSLFGSRGGAYEQYF

v_call: TRBV4-2
d_call: .
j_call: TRBJ1-2
clone_size: .
cdr3_nt: TGTGCCAGCAGCCAAGATCGGGGGGGGTACTATGGCTACACCTTC
cdr3_aa: CASSQDRGGYYGYTF

v_call: TRBV19
d_call: TRBD1
j_call: TRBJ1-6
clone_size: .
cdr3_nt: TGTGCCAGTAGTATAGGAGCCGGGACAGGGAGTAATTCACCCCTCCACTTT
cdr3_aa: CASSIGAGTGSNSPLHF

v_call: TRBV14
d_call: TRBD1
j_call: TRBJ1-2
clone_size: .
cdr3_nt: TGTGCCAGCAGCCAGAGCTTTACAGGGGCCGCTAACTATGGCTACACCTTC
cdr3_aa: CASSQSFTGAANYGYTF

v_call: TRBV27
d_call: TRBD1
j_call: TRBJ2-1
clone_size: once
cdr3_nt: TGTGCCAGCAGTGGCGCGGGACAGGTGTACAATGAGCAGTTCTTC
cdr3_aa: CASSGAGQVYNEQFF

v_call: TRBV29-1
d_call: TRBD2
j_call: TRBJ2-3
clone_size: .
cdr3_nt: TGCAGCGTTCCGACTAGCGGGGGTATCACAGATACGCAGTATTTT
cdr3_aa: CSVPTSGGITDTQYF

v_call: TRBV9
d_call: .
j_call: TRBJ2-7
clone_size: .
cdr3_nt: TGTGCCAGCAGCATGGGACAAAGGGCCCACGAGCAGTACTTC
cdr3_aa: CASSMGQRAHEQYF

v_call: TRBV27
d_call: TRBD2
j_call: TRBJ2-2
clone_size: .
cdr3_nt: TGTGCCAGCAGTTTACGGGCTAGCGGGGCTAGGGCCCTTAACACCGGGGAGCTGTTTTTT
cdr3_aa: CASSLRASGARALNTGELFF

v_call: TRBV27
d_call: .
j_call: TRBJ1-6
clone_size: .
cdr3_nt: TGTGCCAGCAGTTTCCGGTTGGGCCCCGCTGACAATTCACCCCTCCACTTT
cdr3_aa: CASSFRLGPADNSPLHF

v_call: TRBV11-2
d_call: TRBD1
j_call: TRBJ1-1
clone_size: .
cdr3_nt: TGTGCCAGCAGCCGCTCCGGGACAGGGGCCAACACTGAAGCTTTCTTT
cdr3_aa: CASSRSGTGANTEAFF